The present T cell receptor beta chain was sequenced within a study of cytomegalovirus exposure and HLA in healthy donors. Whole-study results and caveats: Later analysis demonstrated an association between a missense DCLRE1C variant and TCR beta V- and J-gene trimming. Among immune exposure information, only CMV serostatus was available. Reported results showed that the classifier diagnosed cytomegalovirus status with high specificity and sensitivity.

With respect to this clone: Its target is unknown.

In the PCR, 60 Vbeta and 13 Jbeta primers were used. Some clones are missing from TCRdb's copy, which holds only in-frame ones; the method was immunoSEQ multiplex PCR. This sample has over 150,000 clones, with less than 85% found just once. The CDR3 runs 18 residues. Germline-derived CDR1 and CDR2 are LNHNV and YYDKDF (reference sequence). With 1 base clipped from V and 4 bases from J, the junction kept 15 bases outside the gene matches. The J gene is TRBJ2-7, the V gene TRBV15, with 8 bases that match TRBD1. The receptor was isolated from a man aged 18 to 30 in good health and CMV-seronegative. Source material: PBMCs. As DNA, the CDR3 is TGTGCCACCAGCAGAGGTCCAACCTCCGGGGGACAGGAGTACGAGCAGTACTTC. The encoded protein is CATSRGPTSGGQEYEQYF.